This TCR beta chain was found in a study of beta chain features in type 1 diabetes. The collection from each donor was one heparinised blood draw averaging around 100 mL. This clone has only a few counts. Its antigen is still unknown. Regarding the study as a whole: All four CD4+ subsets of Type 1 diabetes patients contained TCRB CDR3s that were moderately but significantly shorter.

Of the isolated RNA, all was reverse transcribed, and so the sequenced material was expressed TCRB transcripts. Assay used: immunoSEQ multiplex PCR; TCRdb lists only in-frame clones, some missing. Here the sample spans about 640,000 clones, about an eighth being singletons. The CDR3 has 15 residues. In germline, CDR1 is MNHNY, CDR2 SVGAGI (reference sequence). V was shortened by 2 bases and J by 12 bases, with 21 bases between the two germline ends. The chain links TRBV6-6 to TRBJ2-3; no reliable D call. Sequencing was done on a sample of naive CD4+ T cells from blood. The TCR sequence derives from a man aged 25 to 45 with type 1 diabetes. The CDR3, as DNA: TGTGCCAGCAGTTACCCCCCCACTGGTCGCGCTCACCAGTATTTT. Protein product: CASSYPPTGRAHQYF.